This T cell receptor (beta chain) was sequenced in a study of cytomegalovirus exposure and HLA in healthy donors. The CDR3 is 15 amino acids. Trimming removed 4 bases from V and 0 bases from J; junction bases left unmatched: 0. Germline V gives CDR1 MGHDK, CDR2 SYGVNS. The PCR was carried out with 60 Vbeta primers and 13 Jbeta primers. Measured with immunoSEQ multiplex PCR; TCRdb has only the in-frame clones, and not every one. There are about 180,000 clones in the sample; around 85% occur only once, and 1% lies in the top ten. V usage is TRBV25-1 and J usage is TRBJ2-3; 11 positions match TRBD2. The origin of this receptor is a boy aged 2 to 10 in good health and CMV-seronegative. Sequenced sample: PBMCs. CDR3 coding DNA: TGTGCCAGCAGTGGGACTAGCGGGAGCACAGATACGCAGTATTTT. Translation gives CASSGTSGSTDTQYF.